This TCR beta chain emerged from a study of T cell responses to AZD1222 COVID-19 vaccine. TCRdb keeps only in-frame clones here, not all; method: immunoSEQ multiplex PCR. Among over 65,000 clones listed, 70% to 90% were seen once. General study findings and limits: Repertoires were obtained solely post-peak T cell response. In a largely white British group with more females than males, clonal diversity was possibly underestimated.

Note on this clone: The antigen is unknown.

The germline V and J ends were trimmed by 3 bases and 4 bases, with 12 bases remaining between them. This CDR3 is 14 amino acids long. Germline V lookup: CDR1 LNHDA, CDR2 SQIVND (reference sequence). The receptor comes from an adult in good health. The chain has TRBV19 and TRBJ1-2; perhaps TRBD1 as D (5 bases). The source was peripheral blood, collected on day 0 of AZD1222 vaccination. The CDR3 spells CASSIQGRGYGYTF. For the CDR3, the DNA is TGTGCCAGTAGTATTCAGGGTCGAGGCTATGGCTACACCTTC.